This T cell receptor beta chain is drawn from a study of T cell responses to AZD1222 COVID-19 vaccine. The CDR3 is 13 residues long. V shed 10 bases and J shed 2 bases, with 13 bases lying between them. In germline, CDR1 is SNHLY, CDR2 FYNNEI. Study findings and constraints: A reported finding is that nearly half of spike-specific TCRs target unmutated variant regions.

Measured with immunoSEQ multiplex PCR; TCRdb has only the in-frame clones, and not every one. The top ten hold 15% to 20% of the sample, which has more than 90,000 clones, about 88% seen once. With respect to this clone: Its antigen is currently unknown.

The clonotype comes from an adult who received the AZD1222 COVID-19 vaccine. The chain combines TRBV2 with TRBJ2-3; TRBD1 might be the D (6 bases). The sample here was peripheral blood, taken 28 days after the second AZD1222 dose. The CDR3 region is CANTGFDTDTQYF. CDR3 nucleotide sequence: TGTGCCAACACAGGGTTTGACACAGATACGCAGTATTTT.